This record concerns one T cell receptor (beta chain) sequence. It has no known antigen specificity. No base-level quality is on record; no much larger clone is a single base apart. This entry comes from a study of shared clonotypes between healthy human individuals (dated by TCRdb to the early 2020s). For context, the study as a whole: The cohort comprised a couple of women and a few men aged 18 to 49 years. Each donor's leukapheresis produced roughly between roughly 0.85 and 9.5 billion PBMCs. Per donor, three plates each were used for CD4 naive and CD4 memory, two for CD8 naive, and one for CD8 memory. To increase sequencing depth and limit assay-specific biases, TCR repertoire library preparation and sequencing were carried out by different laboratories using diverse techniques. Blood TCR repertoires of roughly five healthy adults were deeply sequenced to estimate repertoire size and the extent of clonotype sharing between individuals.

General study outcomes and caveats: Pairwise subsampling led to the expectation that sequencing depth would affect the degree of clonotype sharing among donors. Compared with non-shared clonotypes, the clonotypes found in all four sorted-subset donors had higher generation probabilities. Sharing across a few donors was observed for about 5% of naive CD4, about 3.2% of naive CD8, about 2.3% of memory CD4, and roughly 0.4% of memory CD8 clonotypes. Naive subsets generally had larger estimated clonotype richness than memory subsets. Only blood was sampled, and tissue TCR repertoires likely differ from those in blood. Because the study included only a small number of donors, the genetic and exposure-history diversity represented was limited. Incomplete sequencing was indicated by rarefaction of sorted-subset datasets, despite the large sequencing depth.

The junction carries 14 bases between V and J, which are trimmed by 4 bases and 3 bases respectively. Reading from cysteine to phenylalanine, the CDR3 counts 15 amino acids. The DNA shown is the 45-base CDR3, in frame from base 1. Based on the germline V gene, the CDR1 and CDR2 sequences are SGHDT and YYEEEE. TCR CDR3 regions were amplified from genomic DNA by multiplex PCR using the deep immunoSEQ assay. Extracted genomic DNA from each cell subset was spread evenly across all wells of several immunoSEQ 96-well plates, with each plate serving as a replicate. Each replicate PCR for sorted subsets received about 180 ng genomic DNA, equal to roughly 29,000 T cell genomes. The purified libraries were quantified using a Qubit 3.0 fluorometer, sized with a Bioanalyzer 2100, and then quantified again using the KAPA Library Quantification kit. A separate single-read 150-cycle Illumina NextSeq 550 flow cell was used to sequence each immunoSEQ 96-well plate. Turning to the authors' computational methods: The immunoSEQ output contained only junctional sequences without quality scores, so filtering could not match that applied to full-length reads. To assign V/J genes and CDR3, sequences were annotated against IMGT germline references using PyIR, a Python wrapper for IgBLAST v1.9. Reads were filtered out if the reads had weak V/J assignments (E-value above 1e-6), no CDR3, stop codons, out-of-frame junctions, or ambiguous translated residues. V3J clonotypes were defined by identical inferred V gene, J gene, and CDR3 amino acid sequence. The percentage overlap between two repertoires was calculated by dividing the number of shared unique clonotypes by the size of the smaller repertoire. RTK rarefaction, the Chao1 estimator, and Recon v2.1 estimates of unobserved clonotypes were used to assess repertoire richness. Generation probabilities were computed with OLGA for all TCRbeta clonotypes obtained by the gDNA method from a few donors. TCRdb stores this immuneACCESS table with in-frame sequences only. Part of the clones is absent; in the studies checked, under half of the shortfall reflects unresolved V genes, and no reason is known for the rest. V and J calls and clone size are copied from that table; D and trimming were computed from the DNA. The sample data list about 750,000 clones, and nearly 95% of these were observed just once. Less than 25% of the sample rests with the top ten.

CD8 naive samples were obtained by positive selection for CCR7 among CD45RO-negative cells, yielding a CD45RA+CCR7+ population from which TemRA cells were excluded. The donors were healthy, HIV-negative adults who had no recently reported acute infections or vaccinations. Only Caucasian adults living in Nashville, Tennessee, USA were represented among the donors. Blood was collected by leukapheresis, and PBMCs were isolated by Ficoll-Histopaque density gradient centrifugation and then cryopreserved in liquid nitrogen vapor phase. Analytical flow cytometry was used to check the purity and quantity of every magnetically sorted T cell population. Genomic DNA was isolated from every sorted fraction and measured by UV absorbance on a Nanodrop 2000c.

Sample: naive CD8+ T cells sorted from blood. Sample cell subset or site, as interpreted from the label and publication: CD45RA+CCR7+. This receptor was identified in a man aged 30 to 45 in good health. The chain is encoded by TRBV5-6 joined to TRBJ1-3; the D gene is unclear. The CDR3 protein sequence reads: CASSLEIGGGNTIYF. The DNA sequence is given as TGTGCCAGCAGCCTCGAGATAGGCGGTGGAAACACCATATATTTT.